The 25 T cell receptor beta chains given below trace back to one sample, sequenced in a study of blood T cell repertoires in COVID-19. Measured with immunoSEQ multiplex PCR; TCRdb has only the in-frame clones, and not every one. The sample carries 200,000 to 250,000 clones, approximately 87% recorded once. The sequencing sample was made of peripheral blood. The receptors shown here come from a man aged 55 to 70 with acute or convalescent COVID-19.

V gene TRBV6-2 or TRBV6-3 combines with J gene TRBJ1-1, with D hard to call. CDR1 and CDR2 from the germline V gene are MNHEY and SVGEGT. The V end was cut by 2 bases, the J end by 1 base, with 14 bases between. CDR3 length: 16 residues. The chain's CDR3 is CASSYNRARPNTEAFF. As DNA, the CDR3 is TGTGCCAGCAGTTACAATAGAGCCAGGCCGAACACTGAAGCTTTCTTT.

CDR3 nucleotide sequence: TGTGCCAGCAGCCTCTCGGGACTGAGCTCCTACAATGAGCAGTTCTTC. Translation gives CASSLSGLSSYNEQFF. The chain couples TRBV9 to TRBJ2-1; tentatively, D is TRBD2 (6 bases). Germline V gives CDR1 SGDLS, CDR2 YYNGEE. The CDR3 runs to 16 residues. V was trimmed by 4 bases and J by 0 bases, leaving 14 bases between them.

The chain combines TRBV30 with TRBJ1-6; D uncertain. This CDR3 has 13 amino acids. The germline gives CDR1 GTSNPN, CDR2 SVGIG (reference sequence). The germline V and J ends were trimmed by 3 bases and 10 bases, with 13 bases remaining between them. The CDR3 DNA reads TGTGCCTGGAGACGGTTGGAGGGATCACCCCTCCACTTT. Translation: CAWRRLEGSPLHF.

As DNA, the CDR3 is TGTGCCAGCCATTCCGGGACAGGGCAAAATCAGCCCCAGCATTTT. It is translated as CASHSGTGQNQPQHF. The chain couples TRBV28 to TRBJ1-5; the match to TRBD1 covers 9 bases. CDR3 length: 15 residues. CDR1 is MDHEN and CDR2 is SYDVKM in the germline V gene. J gave up 4 bases and V 8 bases, and 9 bases lay outside the gene matches.

The V and J genes are TRBV29-1 and TRBJ2-3, with a tentative D call TRBD2 (6 bases). The V end was cut by 6 bases, the J end by 2 bases, with 15 bases between. This CDR3 region has 14 residues. The germline CDR1 and CDR2 sequences are SQVTM and ANQGSEA. CDR3 sequence: CSVPGRDFTDTQYF. The DNA of the CDR3 is TGCAGCGTCCCTGGACGGGACTTCACAGATACGCAGTATTTT.

This chain joins TRBV5-5 and TRBJ2-7; possibly TRBD1 for D (6 bases). This CDR3 has 14 amino acids. Trimming left V 0 bases short and J 6 bases short, with 13 bases between. The germline gives CDR1 SGHKS, CDR2 YYEKEE (reference sequence). CDR3 amino acids: CASSLAQGWGEQYF. The CDR3 DNA sequence: TGTGCCAGCAGCTTGGCACAGGGTTGGGGCGAGCAGTACTTC.

The chain combines TRBV10-3 with TRBJ1-5; a weak D match, TRBD1 (6 bases). Germline assignment: CDR1 ENHRY and CDR2 SYGVKD. The CDR3 runs to 15 residues. Trimming removed 6 bases at V and 5 bases at J, with 17 bases between. The CDR3 reads CAISDSQGSDQPQHF. The CDR3 DNA reads as TGTGCCATCAGCGACTCCCAGGGGTCGGATCAGCCCCAGCATTTT.

The chain links TRBV4-2 to TRBJ2-1; 8 nucleotides align to TRBD2. Losses at the gene ends were 0 bases for V and 6 bases for J; bases not matched to a gene: 10. The V gene's germline CDR1 is LGHNA and CDR2 YNFKEQ. This CDR3 contains 17 residues. The CDR3 loop is CASSQDIAGTQGNEQFF. CDR3 DNA sequence: TGTGCCAGCAGCCAAGATATAGCGGGAACTCAGGGCAATGAGCAGTTCTTC.

CDR3 loop: CASSSLDRLGYTF. CDR3 in DNA: TGTGCCAGCAGTTCGCTGGACAGGTTAGGCTACACCTTC. V and J are TRBV28 and TRBJ1-2, with TRBD1 identical over 7 bases. This CDR3 spans 13 amino acids. With V trimmed by 4 bases and J by 8 bases, 7 bases remained unmatched. Germline V gives CDR1 MDHEN, CDR2 SYDVKM.

The rearrangement uses TRBV11-2 and TRBJ2-6; maybe TRBD1 (5 bases). Germline V gene data show CDR1 as SGHAT and CDR2 as FQNNGV. Trimming pared 6 bases from V and 2 bases from J, leaving 14 bases between. The CDR3 has 16 residues. CDR3 sequence (DNA): TGTGCCAGCAGTCCGACCAGGGATGCTGGGGCCAACGTCCTGACTTTC. It translates to CASSPTRDAGANVLTF.

This chain joins TRBV2 and TRBJ2-7; 9 bases match TRBD2. The CDR3 sequence is 14 residues long. Germline CDR1 is SNHLY and CDR2 is FYNNEI. V shed 7 bases and J 3 bases; nucleotides not matched to a gene: 7. This CDR3 reads CASNGREGLYEQYF. CDR3 in DNA: TGTGCCAGCAACGGGCGGGAGGGCCTCTACGAGCAGTACTTC.

The rearrangement joins TRBV6-6 to TRBJ1-5; no clear D gene. V lost 6 bases to trimming and J lost 1 base, with 10 bases between them. The CDR3 is made up of 14 amino acids. The germline CDR1 and CDR2 sequences are MNHNY and SVGAGI (reference sequence). Here the CDR3 DNA reads TGTGCCAGCAGGGAGGGCAGCAGCAATCAGCCCCAGCATTTT. Protein product: CASREGSSNQPQHF.

Comment on this clone: At one end the junction does not follow the germline gene, possibly because of a read error. This chain uses TRBV7-7 with TRBJ2-1; TRBD1 matches at 8 bases. The CDR3 has 15 amino acids. Germline CDR1 and CDR2: SSHAT and FNYEAQ (reference sequence). The CDR3 loop is CASSPRTGLEGEQFF. The CDR3 DNA reads as TGTGCTAGCAGCCCACGGACAGGGCTTGAGGGTGAGCAGTTCTTC.

The rearrangement links TRBV19 to TRBJ2-7; 7 nucleotides match TRBD2. This CDR3 is built from 13 residues. V lost 4 bases, J lost 10 bases, and 10 bases stayed unmatched. From germline, CDR1 is LNHDA and CDR2 SQIVND (reference sequence). DNA of the CDR3: TGTGCCAGTAGTAATGGGTCGGGAGGAAGACAGTACTTC. Translation: CASSNGSGGRQYF.

CDR3 residues: CASTKTSGRLYEQYF. The CDR3, as DNA: TGTGCCAGCACCAAGACTAGCGGGAGGCTCTACGAGCAGTACTTC. The chain couples TRBV27 to TRBJ2-7, with TRBD2 matching over 13 bases. Germline values: CDR1 MNHEY, CDR2 SMNVEV (reference sequence). The CDR3 runs to 15 residues. With V trimmed by 7 bases and J by 3 bases, 6 bases remained unmatched.

CDR3 sequence (DNA): TGTGCCAGCAGCCCAAGGGACAGGGGAAGCACTGAAGCTTTCTTT. It translates to CASSPRDRGSTEAFF. The chain joins TRBV7-9 to TRBJ1-1; 10 bases fit TRBD1. The V segment lost 5 bases and the J segment 4 bases; nucleotides outside the gene matches: 7. The CDR3 runs to 15 residues. The V gene's germline CDR1 is SEHNR and CDR2 FQNEAQ (reference sequence).

This clone has a single count. This sequence joins TRBV15 and TRBJ2-7, with TRBD1 identical over 10 bases. CDR3 length equals 15 residues. Trimming at V came to 1 base and at J to 5 bases, leaving 5 bases not matched to a gene. The germline gives CDR1 LNHNV, CDR2 YYDKDF (reference sequence). The chain's CDR3 is CATSRGDRGYDEQYF. CDR3 sequence (DNA): TGTGCCACCAGCAGAGGGGACAGGGGTTATGACGAGCAGTACTTC.

The V call is TRBV19, the J call TRBJ2-4; D uncertain. V was pared by 4 bases and J by 5 bases, with 21 bases between. The CDR3 loop spans 17 amino acids. Germline loops: CDR1 LNHDA, CDR2 SQIVND (reference sequence). CDR3 in amino acids: CASSTPPTRLNQNIQYF. CDR3 coding DNA: TGTGCCAGTAGTACCCCACCGACACGTTTGAACCAAAACATTCAGTACTTC.

This clone has just a few counts. The chain recombines TRBV4-1 with TRBJ2-2, with 7 bases matching TRBD1. Trimming took 3 bases from V and 4 from J; bases not matched to a gene: 5. The CDR3 sequence is 15 residues long. CDR1 is MGHRA and CDR2 is YSYEKL in the germline V gene. The CDR3 nucleotides read TGCGCCAGCAGCCAGAGCCCAGGGGGCACCGGGGAGCTGTTTTTT. Translating gives CASSQSPGGTGELFF.

The rearrangement links TRBV30 to TRBJ1-6; D uncertain. The germline V gene encodes CDR1 GTSNPN and CDR2 SVGIG (reference sequence). The V end lost 5 bases, the J end lost 6 bases, and 11 bases lay between the germline ends. This CDR3 is 13 amino acids long. The CDR3 DNA reads TGTGCCTGGGGACTTGGGAGTAATTCACCCCTCCACTTT. It is translated as CAWGLGSNSPLHF.

This rearrangement joins TRBV4-1 to TRBJ2-1, with TRBD2 matching over 8 bases. V shed 1 base and J 7 bases; nucleotides not matched to a gene: 6. The CDR3 is made up of 15 amino acids. The germline V gene has CDR1 MGHRA and CDR2 YSYEKL. The CDR3 loop reads CASSQASGSLNEQFF. DNA of the CDR3: TGCGCCAGCAGCCAAGCCAGCGGGAGTCTAAATGAGCAGTTCTTC.

The chain links TRBV5-1 to TRBJ2-7, with TRBD2 matching 8 bases. The CDR3 has 19 residues. The V and J ends lost 0 bases and 4 bases, in that order; junction bases with no gene match: 18. CDR1 SGHRS and CDR2 YFSETQ come from the germline V gene. In DNA, the CDR3 is TGCGCCAGCAGCTTGGAAGGTTTGGGCGGAGCGGGAGTTGGGTACGAGCAGTACTTC. Encoded protein: CASSLEGLGGAGVGYEQYF.

The table lists this clone with a few counts. Other DNA sequences of this sample code for an identical CDR3. J is TRBJ1-3 and V is TRBV20-1; D is possibly TRBD1 (5 bases). The CDR3 loop spans 11 amino acids. The germline V and J ends were trimmed by 5 bases and 4 bases, with 6 bases remaining between them. Germline V gene data show CDR1 as DFQATT and CDR2 as SNEGSKA (reference sequence). CDR3 sequence (DNA): TGCAGTGCTGGGGGGGGAAACACCATATATTTT. It codes for CSAGGGNTIYF.

The rearrangement links TRBV5-1 to TRBJ1-1; D is possibly TRBD1 (6 bases). Germline CDR1 reads SGHRS; CDR2 reads YFSETQ. Trimming stripped 0 bases from V and 5 bases from J, with 14 bases between. The CDR3 covers 15 residues. The CDR3 DNA is TGCGCCAGCAGCTTGGAAGGCAGGGGTCAAACTGAAGCTTTCTTT. Encoded protein: CASSLEGRGQTEAFF. Full variable domain (outside the CDR3, taken from reference TRBV5-1 and TRBJ1-1): KAGVTQTPRYLIKTRGQQVTLSCSPISGHRSVSWYQQTPGQGLQFLFEYFSETQRNKGNFPGRFSGRQFSNSRSEMNVSTLELGDSALYLCASSLEGRGQTEAFFGQGTRLTVV.

The chain employs TRBV2 and TRBJ2-5; TRBD2 aligns across 12 bases. Germline trimming cut 5 bases from V and 7 bases from J; bases unmatched to any gene: 5. Germline V gene data show CDR1 as SNHLY and CDR2 as FYNNEI. The CDR3 runs 14 residues. CDR3 amino acids: CASSRLAGEGTQYF. CDR3 sequence (DNA): TGTGCCAGCAGTCGACTAGCGGGAGAGGGGACCCAGTACTTC.